This T cell receptor beta chain was observed in a study of a mutant IDH1 vaccine in newly diagnosed glioma. Study-wide context: There were eight vaccinations for patients, given in weeks 1, 3, 5, 7, 11, 15, 19 and 23. Prior therapy was radiotherapy, temozolomide, or both; most received both.

The assay was immunoSEQ multiplex PCR, and TCRdb's table has in-frame clones only and misses some. The sample yields over 45,000 clones, over 70% seen once. The CDR3 contains 16 residues. Germline CDR1 and CDR2: MNHNS and SASEGT. Trimming left V 3 bases short and J 4 bases short, with 18 bases between. To note about this clone: Its matching antigen is unknown.

General observations from the study: Immune responses arising from the vaccine appeared in about 94% of patients.

Noted time point: week 23, last vaccination. All doses held 300 ug of mutant IDH1 20-mer peptide, with topical imiquimod. The clonotype comes from a man aged 35-49 years with glioma. The source was PBMCs, collected from a glioma patient whose treatment included an IDH1 peptide vaccine. The chain is built from TRBV6-1 and TRBJ2-5; the D gene is possibly TRBD2 (5 bases). The CDR3 nucleotides read TGTGCCAGCAGTGATCTTCGGGGTAGCGAGGGAGAGACCCAGTACTTC. Encoded protein: CASSDLRGSEGETQYF.